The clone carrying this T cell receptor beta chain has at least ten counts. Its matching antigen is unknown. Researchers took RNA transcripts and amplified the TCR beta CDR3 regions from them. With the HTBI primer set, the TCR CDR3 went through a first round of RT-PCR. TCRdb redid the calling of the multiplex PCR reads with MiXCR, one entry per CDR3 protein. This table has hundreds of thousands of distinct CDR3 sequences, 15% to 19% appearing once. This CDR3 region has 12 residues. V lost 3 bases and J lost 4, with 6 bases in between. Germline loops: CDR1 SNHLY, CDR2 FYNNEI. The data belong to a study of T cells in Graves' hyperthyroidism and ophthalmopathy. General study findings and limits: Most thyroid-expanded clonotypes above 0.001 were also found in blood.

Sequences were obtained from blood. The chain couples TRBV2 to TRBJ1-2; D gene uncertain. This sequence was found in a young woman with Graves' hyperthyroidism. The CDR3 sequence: CASSDAGYGYTF. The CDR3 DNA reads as TGTGCCAGCAGTGATGCCGGCTATGGCTACACCTTC.